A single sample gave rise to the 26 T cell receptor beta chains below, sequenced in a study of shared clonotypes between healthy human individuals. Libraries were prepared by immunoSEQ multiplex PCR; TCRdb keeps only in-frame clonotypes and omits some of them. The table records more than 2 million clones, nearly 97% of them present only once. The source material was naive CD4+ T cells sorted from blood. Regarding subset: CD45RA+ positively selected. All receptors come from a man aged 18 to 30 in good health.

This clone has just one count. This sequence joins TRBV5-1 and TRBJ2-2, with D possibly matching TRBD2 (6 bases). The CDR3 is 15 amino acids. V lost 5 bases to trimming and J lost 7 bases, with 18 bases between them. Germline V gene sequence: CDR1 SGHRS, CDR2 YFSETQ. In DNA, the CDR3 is TGCGCCAGCAGAGGCGGGGCAGGAGTCAACGGGGAGCTGTTTTTT. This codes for CASRGGAGVNGELFF.

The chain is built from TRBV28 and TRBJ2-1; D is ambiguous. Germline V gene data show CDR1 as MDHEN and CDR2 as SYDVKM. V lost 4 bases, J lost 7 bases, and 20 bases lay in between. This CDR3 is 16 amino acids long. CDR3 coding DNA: TGTGCCAGCAGTTCCCTTGCAAAGGTCTCATTGAATGAGCAGTTCTTC. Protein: CASSSLAKVSLNEQFF. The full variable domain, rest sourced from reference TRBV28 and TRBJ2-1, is DVKVTQSSRYLVKRTGEKVFLECVQDMDHENMFWYRQDPGLGLRLIYFSYDVKMKEKGDIPEGYSVSREKKERFSLILESASTNQTSMYLCASSSLAKVSLNEQFFGPGTRLTVL.

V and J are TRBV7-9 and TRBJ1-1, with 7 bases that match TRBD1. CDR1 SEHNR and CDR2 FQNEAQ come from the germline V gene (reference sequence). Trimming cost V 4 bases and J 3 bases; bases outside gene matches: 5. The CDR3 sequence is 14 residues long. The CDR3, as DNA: TGTGCCAGCAGCTCAGACAGGGACCACACTGAAGCTTTCTTT. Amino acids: CASSSDRDHTEAFF.

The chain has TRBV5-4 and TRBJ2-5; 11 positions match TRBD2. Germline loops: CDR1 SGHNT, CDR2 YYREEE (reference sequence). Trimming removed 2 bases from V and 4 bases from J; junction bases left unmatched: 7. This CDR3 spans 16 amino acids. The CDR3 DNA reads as TGTGCCAGCAGCTTTCAACTAGCGGGAGCTAGAGAGACCCAGTACTTC. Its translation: CASSFQLAGARETQYF.

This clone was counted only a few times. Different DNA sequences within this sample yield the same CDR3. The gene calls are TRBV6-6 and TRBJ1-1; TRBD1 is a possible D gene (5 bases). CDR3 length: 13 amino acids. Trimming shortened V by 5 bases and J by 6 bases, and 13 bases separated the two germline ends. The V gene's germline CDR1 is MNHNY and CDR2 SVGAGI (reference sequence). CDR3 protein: CASSTPGQPEAFF. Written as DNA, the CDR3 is TGTGCCAGCAGTACTCCAGGACAACCTGAAGCTTTCTTT.

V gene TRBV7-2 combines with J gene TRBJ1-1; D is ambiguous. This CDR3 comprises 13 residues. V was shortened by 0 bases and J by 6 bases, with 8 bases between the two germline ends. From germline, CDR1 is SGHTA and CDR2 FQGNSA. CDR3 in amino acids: CASSLAFWSEAFF. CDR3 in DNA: TGTGCCAGCAGCTTAGCGTTCTGGTCTGAAGCTTTCTTT.

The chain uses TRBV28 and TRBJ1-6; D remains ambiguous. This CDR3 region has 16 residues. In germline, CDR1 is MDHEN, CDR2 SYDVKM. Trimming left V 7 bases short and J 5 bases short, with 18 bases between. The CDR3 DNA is TGTGCCAGCACCGGACCGTCCCGTTCAGATAATTCACCCCTCCACTTT. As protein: CASTGPSRSDNSPLHF.

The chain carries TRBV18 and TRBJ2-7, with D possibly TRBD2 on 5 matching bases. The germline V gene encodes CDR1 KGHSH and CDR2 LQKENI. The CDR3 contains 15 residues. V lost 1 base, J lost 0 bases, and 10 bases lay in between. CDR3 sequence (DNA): TGTGCCAGCTCACCACGGTGGGAGCGCTCCTACGAGCAGTACTTC. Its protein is CASSPRWERSYEQYF.

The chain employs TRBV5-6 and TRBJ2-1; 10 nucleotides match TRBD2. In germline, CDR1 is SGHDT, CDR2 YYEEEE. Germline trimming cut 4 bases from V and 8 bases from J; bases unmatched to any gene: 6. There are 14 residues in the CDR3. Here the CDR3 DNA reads TGTGCCAGCAGCCCGGGACTAGCGAGCCATGAGCAGTTCTTC. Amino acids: CASSPGLASHEQFF.

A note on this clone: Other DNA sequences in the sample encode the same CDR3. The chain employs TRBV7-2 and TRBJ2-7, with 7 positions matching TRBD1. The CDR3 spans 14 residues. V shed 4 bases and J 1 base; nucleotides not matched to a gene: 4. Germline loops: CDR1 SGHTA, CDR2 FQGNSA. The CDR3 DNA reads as TGTGCCAGCAGCTCATCAGGGGGATCCTACGAGCAGTACTTC. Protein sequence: CASSSSGGSYEQYF.

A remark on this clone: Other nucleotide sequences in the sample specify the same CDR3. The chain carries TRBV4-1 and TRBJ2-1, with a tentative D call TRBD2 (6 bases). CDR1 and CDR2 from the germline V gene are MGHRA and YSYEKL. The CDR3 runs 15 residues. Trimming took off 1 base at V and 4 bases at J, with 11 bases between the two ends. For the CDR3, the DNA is TGCGCCAGCAGCCAAGGGCGGGGATCTTACAATGAGCAGTTCTTC. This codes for CASSQGRGSYNEQFF.

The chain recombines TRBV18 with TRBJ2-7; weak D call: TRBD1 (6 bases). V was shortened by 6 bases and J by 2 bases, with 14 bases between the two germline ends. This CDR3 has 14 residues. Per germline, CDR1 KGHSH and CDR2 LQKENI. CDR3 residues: CASSSRQGTYEQYF. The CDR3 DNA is TGTGCCAGCTCGTCCCGGCAGGGGACCTACGAGCAGTACTTC.

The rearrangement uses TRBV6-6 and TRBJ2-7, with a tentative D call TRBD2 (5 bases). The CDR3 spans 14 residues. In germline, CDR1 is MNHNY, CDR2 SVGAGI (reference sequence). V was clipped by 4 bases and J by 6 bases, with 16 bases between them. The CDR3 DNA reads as TGTGCCAGCAGTTTACTGTTAGATGGAGGCGAGCAGTACTTC. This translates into CASSLLLDGGEQYF.

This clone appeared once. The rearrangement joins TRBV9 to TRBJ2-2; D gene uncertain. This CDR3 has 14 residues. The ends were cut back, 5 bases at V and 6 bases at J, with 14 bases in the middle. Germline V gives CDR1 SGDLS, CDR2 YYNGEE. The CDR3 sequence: CASSLSLDAGELFF. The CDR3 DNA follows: TGTGCCAGCAGTCTCTCCCTAGATGCCGGGGAGCTGTTTTTT.

The CDR3 sequence is CASSYETDYGYTF. CDR3 nucleotide sequence: TGTGCCAGCAGTTACGAGACGGACTATGGCTACACCTTC. The chain joins TRBV6-5 to TRBJ1-2, with D hard to call. The CDR3 extends over 13 amino acids. In germline, CDR1 is MNHEY, CDR2 SVGAGI. V was shortened by 2 bases and J by 3 bases, with 7 bases between the two germline ends.

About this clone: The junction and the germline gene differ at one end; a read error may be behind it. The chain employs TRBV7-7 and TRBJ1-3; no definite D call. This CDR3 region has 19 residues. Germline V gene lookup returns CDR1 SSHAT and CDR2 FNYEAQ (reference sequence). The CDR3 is CASILSCTTTIPSGNTIYF. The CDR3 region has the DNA TGTGCTAGCATCCTGTCGTGCACAACCACTATCCCCTCTGGAAACACCATATATTTT.

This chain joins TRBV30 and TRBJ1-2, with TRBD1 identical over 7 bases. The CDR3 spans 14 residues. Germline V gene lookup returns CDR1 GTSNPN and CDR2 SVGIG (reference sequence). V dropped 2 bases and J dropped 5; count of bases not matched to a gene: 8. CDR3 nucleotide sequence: TGTGCCTGGAGTTCATCAGGGACAGTATATGGCTACACCTTC. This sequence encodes CAWSSSGTVYGYTF.

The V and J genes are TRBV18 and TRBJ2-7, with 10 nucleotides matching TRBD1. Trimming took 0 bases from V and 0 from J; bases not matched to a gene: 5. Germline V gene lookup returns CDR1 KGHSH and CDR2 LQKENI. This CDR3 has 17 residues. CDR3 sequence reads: CASSPPVGQGSSYEQYF. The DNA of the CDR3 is TGTGCCAGCTCACCACCGGTGGGACAGGGGAGCTCCTACGAGCAGTACTTC. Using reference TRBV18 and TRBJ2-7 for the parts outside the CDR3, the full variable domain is NAGVMQNPRHLVRRRGQEARLRCSPMKGHSHVYWYRQLPEEGLKFMVYLQKENIIDESGMPKERFSAEFPKEGPSILRIQQVVRGDSAAYFCASSPPVGQGSSYEQYFGPGTRLTVT.

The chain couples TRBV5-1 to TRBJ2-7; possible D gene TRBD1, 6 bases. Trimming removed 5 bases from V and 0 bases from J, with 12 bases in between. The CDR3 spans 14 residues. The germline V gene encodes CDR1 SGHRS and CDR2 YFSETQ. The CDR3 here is CASRSGTPSYEQYF. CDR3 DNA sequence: TGCGCCAGCAGGTCCGGGACACCCTCCTACGAGCAGTACTTC.

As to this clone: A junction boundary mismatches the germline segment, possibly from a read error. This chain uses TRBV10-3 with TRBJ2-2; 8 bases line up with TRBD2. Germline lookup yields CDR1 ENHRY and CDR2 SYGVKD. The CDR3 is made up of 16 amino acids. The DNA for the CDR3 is TGTGCCATCAGAGAGTTAGCGGGGCTTAACACCGGGGAGCTGTTTTTT. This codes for CAIRELAGLNTGELFF.

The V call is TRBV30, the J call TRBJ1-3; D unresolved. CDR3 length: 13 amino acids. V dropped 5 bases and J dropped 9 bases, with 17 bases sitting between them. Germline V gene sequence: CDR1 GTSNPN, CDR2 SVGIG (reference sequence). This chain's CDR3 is CAWGPGFGGTIYF. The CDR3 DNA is TGTGCCTGGGGGCCGGGGTTTGGAGGCACCATATATTTT.

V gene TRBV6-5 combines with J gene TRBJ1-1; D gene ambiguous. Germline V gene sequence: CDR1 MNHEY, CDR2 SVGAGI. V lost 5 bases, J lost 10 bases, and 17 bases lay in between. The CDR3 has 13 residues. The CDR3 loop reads CASSQVIREGAFF. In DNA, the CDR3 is TGTGCCAGCAGTCAAGTTATCCGGGAGGGAGCTTTCTTT.

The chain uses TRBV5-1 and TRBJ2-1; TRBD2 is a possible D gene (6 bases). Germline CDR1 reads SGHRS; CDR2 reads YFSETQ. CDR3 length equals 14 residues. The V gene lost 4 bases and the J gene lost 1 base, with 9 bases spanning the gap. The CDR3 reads CASSTGTSYNEQFF. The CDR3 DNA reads TGCGCCAGCAGCACCGGGACTTCCTACAATGAGCAGTTCTTC.

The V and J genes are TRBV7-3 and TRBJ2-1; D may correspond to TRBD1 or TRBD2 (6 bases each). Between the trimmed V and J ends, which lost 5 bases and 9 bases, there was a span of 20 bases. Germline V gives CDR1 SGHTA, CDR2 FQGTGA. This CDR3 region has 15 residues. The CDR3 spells CASSPGRRGDFEQFF. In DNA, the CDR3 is TGTGCCAGCAGCCCCGGCCGAAGGGGGGATTTTGAGCAGTTCTTC.

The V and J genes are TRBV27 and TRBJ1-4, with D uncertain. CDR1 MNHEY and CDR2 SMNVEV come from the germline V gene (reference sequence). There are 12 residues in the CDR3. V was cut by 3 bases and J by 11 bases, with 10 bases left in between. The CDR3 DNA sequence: TGTGCCAGCAGTTTCCTTCCCGGGAAACTGTTTTTT. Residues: CASSFLPGKLFF.

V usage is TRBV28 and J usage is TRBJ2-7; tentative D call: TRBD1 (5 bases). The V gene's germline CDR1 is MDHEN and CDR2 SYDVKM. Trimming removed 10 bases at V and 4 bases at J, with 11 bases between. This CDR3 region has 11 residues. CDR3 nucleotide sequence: TGTGCCACCAAGACAGTATACGAGCAGTACTTC. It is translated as CATKTVYEQYF.